This T cell receptor (beta chain) came from a study of T-cell reconstitution after alpha-beta-depleted transplantation in children. Germline trimming cut 11 bases from V and 4 bases from J; bases unmatched to any gene: 19. The length of the CDR3 is 17 residues. Germline V gene sequence: CDR1 LGHDT, CDR2 YNNKEL (reference sequence). This sample's TCRbeta library carried unique molecular identifier barcodes. TCRdb reanalysed the PCR reads using MiXCR and keeps one entry per CDR3 protein. The profile shows about 230,000 distinct CDR3 sequences, approximately 9.7% of them singletons. V gene TRBV3-1 combines with J gene TRBJ2-2; the match to TRBD1 covers 7 bases. This TCR came from a human donor who donated a stem cell graft to a child with SCID. Sequences were derived from PBMCs from the stem cell graft donor, sampled from the stem cell graft. The CDR3 here is CACCQTPAWDSTGELFF. The DNA for the CDR3 is TGTGCCTGCTGCCAGACGCCGGCCTGGGACAGCACCGGGGAGCTGTTTTTT.